These T cell receptor beta chains were read from a single sample in a study of patients and donors after allogeneic stem cell transplantation. TCRdb processed the RT-PCR reads anew with MiXCR; each CDR3 protein has one entry. The table has about a million distinct CDR3 sequences, more than 15% seen once. Sequenced sample: blood, either unsorted or a sorted T cell fraction (not recorded which). Receptors originate from a human donor who was either an allogeneic HSCT recipient or a stem cell or donor lymphocyte infusion donor (not recorded which). It is not recorded whose cells these are; they may come from a transplant donor. Both conserved end residues are part of each CDR3. D genes are given only for firm matches. Not all rows give a size; the values are once, few, many and, for expanded clones, a class.

clone_size,d_call,j_call,v_call,cdr3_nt,cdr3_aa
-,-,TRBJ1-5,TRBV3-1,TGTGCCAGCAGCCAAGGCTCGGGAGCGCGCAATCAGCCCCAGCATTTT,CASSQGSGARNQPQHF
few,-,TRBJ1-1,TRBV12-3/TRBV12-4,TGTGCCAGCAGTTTAGATTTCGGAATTTTTGCCCGAGTGGGGGACACTGAAGCTTTCTTT,CASSLDFGIFARVGDTEAFF
few,-,TRBJ2-2,TRBV5-1,TGCGCCAGCGGGTACCCTTCGAACACCGGGGAGCTGTTTTTT,CASGYPSNTGELFF
-,TRBD2,TRBJ2-5,TRBV20-1,TGCAGTCCCCCGACTAGCGGGGAACACCAAGAGACCCAGTACTTC,CSPPTSGEHQETQYF
many,TRBD2,TRBJ2-1,TRBV5-1,TGCGCCAGCAGCTTGGCCGGGACTAGCGGGGTTGGTGAGCAGTTCTTC,CASSLAGTSGVGEQFF
-,TRBD1,TRBJ1-4,TRBV29-1,TGCAGCGTCGCTAGGGACAGGGGGTCGGAAAAACTGTTTTTT,CSVARDRGSEKLFF
few,TRBD1,TRBJ1-1,TRBV29-1,TGCAGCGGGACAGGGGGCGAGATCGCTGAAGCTTTCTTT,CSGTGGEIAEAFF
-,-,TRBJ1-1,TRBV15,TGTGCCACCAGCAGAGACAACAGGGTCACTGAAGCTTTCTTT,CATSRDNRVTEAFF
few,-,TRBJ2-7,TRBV20-1,TGCAGTGCTAGAGATCGGCCAAACGAGCAGTACTTC,CSARDRPNEQYF
-,-,TRBJ1-6,TRBV19,TGTGCCAGTAGGACAAGGGGCCCGGGGGATTCACCCCTCCACTTT,CASRTRGPGDSPLHF
-,-,TRBJ2-1,TRBV6-2/TRBV6-3,TGTGCCAGCAGTTACGGGTTGGTGCAGTTCTTC,CASSYGLVQFF
-,-,TRBJ1-2,TRBV7-9,TGTGCCAGCAGCCGGACGAGTAGCTATGGCTACACCTTC,CASSRTSSYGYTF
few,-,TRBJ1-1,TRBV7-9,TGTGCCAGCAGCTTTCCTTGGCAGGGAAGCACTGAAGCTTTCTTT,CASSFPWQGSTEAFF
-,-,TRBJ1-1,TRBV20-1,TGCAGTGCTAGAGAGATAGATCGGGGGCGGGGGACTGAAGCTTTCTTT,CSAREIDRGRGTEAFF
few,TRBD1,TRBJ1-2,TRBV12-3/TRBV12-4,TGTGCCAGCAGGGGCAGGGACAGCGGCTACACCTTC,CASRGRDSGYTF
-,TRBD2,TRBJ2-7,TRBV6-1,TGTGCCAGCTGGGGGGGGAGTGTGGGCCTTCTTTACGAGCAGTACTTC,CASWGGSVGLLYEQYF
-,TRBD1,TRBJ1-2,TRBV20-1,TGCAGTGCTAGATTTGGCAGGGGGTTGGAGGGCTACACCTTC,CSARFGRGLEGYTF
few,-,TRBJ1-2,TRBV12-3/TRBV12-4,TGTGCCAGCAGTTTAACAGGGAATGCTAACTATGGCTACACCTTC,CASSLTGNANYGYTF